This T cell receptor beta chain was profiled in a study of blood T cell repertoires in COVID-19. As for the study in general: The United States, Italy and Spain provided the acute and convalescent COVID-19 samples.

Individuals drawn from under 30 US areas were roughly 18 to 95 years old. Within 2 weeks before study entry, exposed participants met a COVID-19 case. Under the authors' procedure: Amplification of reference gene primers provided the estimated nucleated cell counts. Profiling relied on immunoSEQ multiplex PCR, and the TCRdb table lists in-frame clones only, not all of them. V, J and clone size are taken as reported in that table, and D and trimming were inferred from the DNA itself. The sample holds roughly 380,000 clones; roughly 90% are singletons and the top ten take 0.95% to 1.1%. This clonotype was sampled from a woman aged 25-40 years who had been exposed to COVID-19. Sequenced input: PBMCs or T cells enriched from blood (not recorded which).

The CDR3, as DNA: TGTGCCAGCAGTTTGGGACAGGGGCACACTGAAGCTTTCTTT. This translates into CASSLGQGHTEAFF. The gene calls are TRBV28 and TRBJ1-1; TRBD1 matches at 10 bases. Looked up from germline, CDR1 is MDHEN and CDR2 is SYDVKM. This CDR3 has 14 amino acids. V lost 3 bases to trimming and J lost 3 bases; unmatched junction nucleotides: 1.